This T cell receptor beta chain was identified during a study of cytomegalovirus exposure and HLA in healthy donors. Study-level background: A later analysis reported the 130 or so validation repertoires used the same platform as the 550 to 800 first-cohort repertoires.

The donors belonged to the 120-subject validation cohort, separate from the 666-subject first cohort. Regarding the study as a whole: Cytomegalovirus-associated TCR beta chains were listed, numbering roughly 150. In vitro testing confirmed three CMV-associated chains as specific for CMV antigens.

CDR1 is MNHNS, CDR2 SASEGT, per germline. Trimming pared 6 bases from V and 4 bases from J, leaving 9 bases between. The CDR3 consists of 12 residues. About this clone: Its antigen is undetermined.

The data were produced by immunoSEQ multiplex PCR, yet TCRdb's version contains in-frame clones alone and is incomplete. The top ten hold roughly 1.4% of the sample, which has approximately 150,000 clones, about 83% seen once. The receptor was derived from a woman in her twenties or thirties in good health and CMV-seronegative. Sequencing was performed on PBMCs. The chain couples TRBV6-1 to TRBJ1-2; D uncertain. CDR3 loop: CASRGSPYGYTF. For the CDR3, the DNA is TGTGCCAGCAGGGGCAGCCCCTATGGCTACACCTTC.